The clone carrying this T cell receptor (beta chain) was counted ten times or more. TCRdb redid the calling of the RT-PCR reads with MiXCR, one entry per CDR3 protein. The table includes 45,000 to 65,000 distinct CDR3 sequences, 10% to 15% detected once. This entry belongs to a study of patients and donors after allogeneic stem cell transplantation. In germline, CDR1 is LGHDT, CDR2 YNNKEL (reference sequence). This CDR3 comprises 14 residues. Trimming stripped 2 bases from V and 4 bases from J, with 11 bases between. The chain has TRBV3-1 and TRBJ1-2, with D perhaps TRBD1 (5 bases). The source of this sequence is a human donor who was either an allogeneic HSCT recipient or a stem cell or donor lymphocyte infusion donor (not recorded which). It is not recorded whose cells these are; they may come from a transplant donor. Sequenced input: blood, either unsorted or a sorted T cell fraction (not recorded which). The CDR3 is CASSQWGAGYGYTF. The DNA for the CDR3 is TGTGCCAGCAGCCAATGGGGCGCGGGCTATGGCTACACCTTC.